One T cell receptor beta chain is described in this entry. CDR1 is SQVTM and CDR2 is ANQGSEA in the germline V gene. CDR3 length equals 13 residues. Unmatched junction bases numbered 4, after V lost 5 bases and J lost 3 bases. This specimen comes from a study of graft-versus-host responses after intestinal transplantation. About the study: As for transplant type, recipients had multivisceral, liver-intestinal, or isolated intestinal grafts.

Processing of graft tissue released intraepithelial and lamina propria lymphocytes. Assay: immunoSEQ multiplex PCR; the TCRdb copy retains only in-frame clones and omits some. The sample consists of 50,000 to 75,000 clones, roughly 89% of them appearing once. This sequence joins TRBV29-1 and TRBJ2-3; 8 nucleotides line up with TRBD2. This TCR was sampled from a human patient who received an intestinal transplant, so some T cells may come from the graft donor. The source material was ileum tissue, sampled less than 400 days after transplant. CDR3 loop: CSVYGRGTDTQYF. The CDR3 DNA sequence: TGCAGCGTTTACGGGAGGGGGACAGATACGCAGTATTTT.